The present T cell receptor (beta chain) was sequenced within a study of blood T cell repertoires in COVID-19 (dated by TCRdb to 2018 to 2021). The study in broad terms: Collaborator samples came from the United States, Italy and Spain and covered acute and convalescent phases of COVID-19. Samples came from the ongoing ImmuneRACE study (first 160 participants) plus 1,254 subjects from 6 global collaborators. The sample metadata nearly always contained a de-identified subject ID, COVID-19 status, age in years and sex. Deeply sampled blood TCRbeta repertoires from subjects exposed to, actively infected with, or recovered from COVID-19 were included in the dataset. The repertoires were released in a freely available public database intended as a resource for research on the immune response to SARS-CoV-2. Where available, HLA class I and class II types were obtained from metadata supplied by the sample provider rather than from assay-based typing. The prospective study material was composed of cDNA or gDNA derived from T cells, B-cell-depleted T cells, or PBMCs.

Collaborating institutions collected whole blood in K2EDTA tubes following their own protocols. For TCRbeta analysis, collaborator samples were shipped as frozen whole blood, as isolated PBMCs, or as DNA extracted from either sample type. The CDR3, from cysteine to phenylalanine, totals 17 residues. Here the CDR3 DNA is all that survives: 51 bases in frame from base 1. Trimming takes 2 bases from V and 3 bases from J, and the germline ends sit 17 bases apart. CDR1 LNHDA and CDR2 SQIVND are derived from the germline V gene (reference sequence). What the study reported, not specific to this receptor: Clinical and demographic metadata were provided uncurated, with the amount varying by source and participant.

As concerns this clone: Its antigen specificity is not known. Base qualities were left out, and no much larger clone turns up one base away.

TCRbeta CDR3 regions were amplified from genomic DNA using the immunoSEQ Assay, a bias-controlled multiplex PCR. The study's own analysis went as follows. Within the assay, amplification of reference gene primers was used to estimate how many nucleated cells each sample contained. To quantify the absolute abundance of each unique TCRbeta CDR3 rearrangement, sequence reads were collapsed and filtered. Productive Simpson clonality was computed per sample as the square root of Simpson's diversity index over productive rearrangements. Sourced from immuneACCESS, this table was stored by TCRdb with only in-frame sequences that have V and J called. A share of the clones is absent; for the studies checked, an unresolved V gene accounts for under half, and the remainder has no known explanation. Clone size and the V and J calls come from that table; the DNA yielded D and trimming. This sample holds 250,000 or so clones; roughly 88% were observed only once. 9% to 15% of the sample is held by the ten biggest clonotypes.

The origin of this receptor is a man at least 80 years old with acute or convalescent COVID-19. Sequencing was carried out using peripheral blood. Recombination joined TRBV19 with TRBJ1-5; 5 matching bases give a weak D call of TRBD1. The CDR3 amino acid sequence is: CASSIRPRDGFNQPQHF. The bases are TGTGCCAGTAGTATACGCCCCAGGGATGGTTTCAATCAGCCCCAGCATTTT.